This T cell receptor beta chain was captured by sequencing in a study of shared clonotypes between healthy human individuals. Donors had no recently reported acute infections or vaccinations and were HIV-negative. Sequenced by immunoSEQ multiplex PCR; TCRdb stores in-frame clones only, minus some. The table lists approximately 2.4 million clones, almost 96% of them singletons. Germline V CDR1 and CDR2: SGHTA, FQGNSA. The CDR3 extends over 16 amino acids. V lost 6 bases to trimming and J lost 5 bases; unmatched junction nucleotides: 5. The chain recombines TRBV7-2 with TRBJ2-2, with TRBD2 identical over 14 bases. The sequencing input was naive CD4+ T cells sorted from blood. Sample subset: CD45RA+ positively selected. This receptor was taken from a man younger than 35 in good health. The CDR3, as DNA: TGTGCCAGCAGGCAGGGGACTAGCGGGAGTACCGGGGAGCTGTTTTTT. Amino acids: CASRQGTSGSTGELFF.